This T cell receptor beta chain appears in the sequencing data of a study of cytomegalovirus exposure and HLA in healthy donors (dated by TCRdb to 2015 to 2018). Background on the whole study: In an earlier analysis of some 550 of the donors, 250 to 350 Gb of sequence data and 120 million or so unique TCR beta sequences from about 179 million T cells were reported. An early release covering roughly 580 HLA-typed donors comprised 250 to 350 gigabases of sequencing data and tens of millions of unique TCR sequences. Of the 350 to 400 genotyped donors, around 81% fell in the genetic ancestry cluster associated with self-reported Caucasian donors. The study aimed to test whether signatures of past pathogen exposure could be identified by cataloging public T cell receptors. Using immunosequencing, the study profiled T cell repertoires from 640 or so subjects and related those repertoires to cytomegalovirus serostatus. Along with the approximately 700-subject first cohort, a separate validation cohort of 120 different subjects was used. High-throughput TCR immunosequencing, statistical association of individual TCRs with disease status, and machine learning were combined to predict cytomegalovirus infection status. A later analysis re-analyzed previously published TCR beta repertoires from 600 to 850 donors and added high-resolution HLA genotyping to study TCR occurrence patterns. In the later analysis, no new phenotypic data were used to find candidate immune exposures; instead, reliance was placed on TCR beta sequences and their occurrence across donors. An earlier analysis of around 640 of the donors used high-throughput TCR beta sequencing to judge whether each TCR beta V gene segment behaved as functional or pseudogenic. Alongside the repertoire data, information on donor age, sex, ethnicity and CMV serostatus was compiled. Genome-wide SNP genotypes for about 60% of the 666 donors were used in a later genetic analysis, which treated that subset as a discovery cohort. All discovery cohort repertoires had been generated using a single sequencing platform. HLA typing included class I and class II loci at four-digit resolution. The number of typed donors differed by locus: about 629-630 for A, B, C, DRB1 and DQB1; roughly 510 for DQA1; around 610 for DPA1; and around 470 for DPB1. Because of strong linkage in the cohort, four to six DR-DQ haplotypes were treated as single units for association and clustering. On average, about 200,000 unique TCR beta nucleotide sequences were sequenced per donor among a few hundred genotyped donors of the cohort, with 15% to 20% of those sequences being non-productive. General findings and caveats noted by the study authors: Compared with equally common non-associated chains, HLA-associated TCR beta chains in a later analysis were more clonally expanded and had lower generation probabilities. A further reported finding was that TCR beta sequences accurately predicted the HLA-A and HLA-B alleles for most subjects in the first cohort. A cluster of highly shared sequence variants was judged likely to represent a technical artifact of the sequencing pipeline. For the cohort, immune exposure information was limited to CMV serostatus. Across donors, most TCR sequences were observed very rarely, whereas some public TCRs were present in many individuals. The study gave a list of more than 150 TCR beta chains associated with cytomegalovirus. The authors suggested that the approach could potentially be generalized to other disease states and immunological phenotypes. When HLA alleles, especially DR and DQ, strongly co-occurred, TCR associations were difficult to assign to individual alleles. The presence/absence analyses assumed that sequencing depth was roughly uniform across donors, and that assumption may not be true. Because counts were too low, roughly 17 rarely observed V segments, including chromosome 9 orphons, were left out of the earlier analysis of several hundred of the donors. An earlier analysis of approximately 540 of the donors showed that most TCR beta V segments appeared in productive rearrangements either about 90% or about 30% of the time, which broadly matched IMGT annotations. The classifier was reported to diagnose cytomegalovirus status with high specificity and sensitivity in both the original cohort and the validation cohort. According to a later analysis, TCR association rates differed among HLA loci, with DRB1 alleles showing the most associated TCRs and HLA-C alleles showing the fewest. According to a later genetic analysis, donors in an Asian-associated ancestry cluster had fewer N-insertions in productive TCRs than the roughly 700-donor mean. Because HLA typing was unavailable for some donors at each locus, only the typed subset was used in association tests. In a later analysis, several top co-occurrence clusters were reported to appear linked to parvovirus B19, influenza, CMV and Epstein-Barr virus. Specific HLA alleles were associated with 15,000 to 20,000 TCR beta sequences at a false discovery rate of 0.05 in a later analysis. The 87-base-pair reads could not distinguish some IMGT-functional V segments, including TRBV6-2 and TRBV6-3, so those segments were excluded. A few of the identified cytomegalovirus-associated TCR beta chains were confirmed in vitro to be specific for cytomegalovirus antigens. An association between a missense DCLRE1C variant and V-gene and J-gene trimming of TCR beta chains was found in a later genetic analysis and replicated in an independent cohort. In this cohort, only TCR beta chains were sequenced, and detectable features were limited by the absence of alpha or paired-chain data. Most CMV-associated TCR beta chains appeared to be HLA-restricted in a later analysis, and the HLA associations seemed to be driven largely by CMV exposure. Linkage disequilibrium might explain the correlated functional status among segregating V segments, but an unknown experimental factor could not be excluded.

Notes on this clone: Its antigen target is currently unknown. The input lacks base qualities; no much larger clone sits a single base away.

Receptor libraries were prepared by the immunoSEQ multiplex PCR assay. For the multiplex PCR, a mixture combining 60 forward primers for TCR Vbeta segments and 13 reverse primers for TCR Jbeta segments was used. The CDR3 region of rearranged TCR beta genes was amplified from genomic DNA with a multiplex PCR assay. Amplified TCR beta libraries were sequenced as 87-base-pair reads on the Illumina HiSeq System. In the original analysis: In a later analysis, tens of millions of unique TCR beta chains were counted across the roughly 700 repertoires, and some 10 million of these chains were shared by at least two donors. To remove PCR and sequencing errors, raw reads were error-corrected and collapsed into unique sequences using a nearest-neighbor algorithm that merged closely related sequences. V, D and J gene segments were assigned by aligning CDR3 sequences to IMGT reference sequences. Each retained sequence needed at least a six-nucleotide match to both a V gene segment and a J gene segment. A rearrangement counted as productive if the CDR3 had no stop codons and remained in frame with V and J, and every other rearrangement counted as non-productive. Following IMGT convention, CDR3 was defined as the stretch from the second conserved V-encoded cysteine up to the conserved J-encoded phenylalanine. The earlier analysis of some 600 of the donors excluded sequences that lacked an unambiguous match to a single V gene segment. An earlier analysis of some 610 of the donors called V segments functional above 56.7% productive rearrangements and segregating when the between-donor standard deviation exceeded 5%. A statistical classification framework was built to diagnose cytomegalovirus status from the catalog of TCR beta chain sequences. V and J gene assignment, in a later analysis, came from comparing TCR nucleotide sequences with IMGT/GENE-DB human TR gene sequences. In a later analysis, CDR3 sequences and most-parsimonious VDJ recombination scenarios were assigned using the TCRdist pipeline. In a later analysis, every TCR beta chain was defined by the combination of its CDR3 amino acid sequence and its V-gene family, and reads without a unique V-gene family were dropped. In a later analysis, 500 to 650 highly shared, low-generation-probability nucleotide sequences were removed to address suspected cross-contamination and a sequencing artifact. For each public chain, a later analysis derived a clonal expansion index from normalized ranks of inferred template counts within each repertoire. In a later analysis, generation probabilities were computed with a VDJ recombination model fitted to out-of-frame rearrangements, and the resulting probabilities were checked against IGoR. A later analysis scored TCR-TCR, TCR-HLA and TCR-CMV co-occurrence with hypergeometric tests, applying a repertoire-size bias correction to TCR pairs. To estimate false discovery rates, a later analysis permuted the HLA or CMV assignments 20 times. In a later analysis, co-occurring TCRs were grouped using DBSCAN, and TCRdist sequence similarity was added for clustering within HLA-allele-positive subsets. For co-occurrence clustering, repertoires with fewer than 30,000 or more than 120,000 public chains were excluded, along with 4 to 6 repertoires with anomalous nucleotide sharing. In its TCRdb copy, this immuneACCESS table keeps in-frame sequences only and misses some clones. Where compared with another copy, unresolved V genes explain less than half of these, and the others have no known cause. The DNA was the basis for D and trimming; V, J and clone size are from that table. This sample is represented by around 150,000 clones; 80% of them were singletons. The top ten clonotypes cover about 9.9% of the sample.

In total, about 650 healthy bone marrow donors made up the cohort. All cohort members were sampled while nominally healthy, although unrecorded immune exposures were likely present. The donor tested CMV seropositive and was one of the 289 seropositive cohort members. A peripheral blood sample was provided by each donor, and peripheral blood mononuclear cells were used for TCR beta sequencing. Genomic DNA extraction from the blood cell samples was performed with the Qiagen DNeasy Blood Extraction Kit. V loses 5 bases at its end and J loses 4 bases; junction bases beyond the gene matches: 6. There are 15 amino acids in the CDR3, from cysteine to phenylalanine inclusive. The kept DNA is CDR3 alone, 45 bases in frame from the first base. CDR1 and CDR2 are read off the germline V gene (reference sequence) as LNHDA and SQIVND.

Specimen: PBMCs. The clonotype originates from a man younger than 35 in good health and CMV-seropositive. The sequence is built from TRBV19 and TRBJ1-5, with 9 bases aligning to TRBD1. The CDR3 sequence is CASSVYGQGNQPQHF. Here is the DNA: TGTGCCAGTAGTGTATACGGACAGGGGAATCAGCCCCAGCATTTT.